Given below is one T cell receptor beta chain in context. This sample stems from a study of T cells after yellow fever vaccination. TCRdb reprocessed the 5' RACE reads with MiXCR, giving one entry per CDR3 protein. This table has about 430,000 distinct CDR3 sequences, under 20% appearing once. Trimming cost V 0 bases and J 2 bases, with 13 bases left between them. The CDR3 sequence is 16 residues long. Germline loops: CDR1 SGDLS, CDR2 YYNGEE. This TCR came from a man aged 18 to 30 who received the YFV17D yellow fever vaccine. The material sequenced was PBMCs, taken before the yellow fever booster vaccination. V usage is TRBV9 and J usage is TRBJ2-3; TRBD2 might be the D (6 bases). DNA for the CDR3: TGTGCCAGCAGCGTAGCTATTGCGGGGTCCACAGATACGCAGTATTTT. Translating gives CASSVAIAGSTDTQYF.